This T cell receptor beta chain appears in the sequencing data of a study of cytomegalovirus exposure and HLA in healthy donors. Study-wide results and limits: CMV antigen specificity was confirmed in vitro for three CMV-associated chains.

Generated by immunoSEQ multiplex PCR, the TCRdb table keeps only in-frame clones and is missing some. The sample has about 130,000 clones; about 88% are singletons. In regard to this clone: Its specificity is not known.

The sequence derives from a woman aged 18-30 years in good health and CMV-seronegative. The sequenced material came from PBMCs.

Here the CDR3 reads CASSPRGGDQETQYF. In DNA, the CDR3 is TGCGCCAGCAGCCCTCGGGGGGGTGACCAAGAGACCCAGTACTTC. The rearrangement uses TRBV5-1 and TRBJ2-5; 8 bases line up with TRBD2. The CDR3 has 15 amino acids. The germline V gene encodes CDR1 SGHRS and CDR2 YFSETQ. V lost 4 bases and J lost 0; bases outside the gene matches: 5.